This T cell receptor (beta chain) is from a study of breast tumors, draining lymph nodes, adjacent tissues listed by TCRdb under 2016. As for the study more broadly: TCR beta repertoires were compared across tumor, adjacent nontumor tissue and axillary lymph nodes obtained from breast cancer patients. The study aimed to assess the relationships and possible T-cell exchange between tumor, surrounding tissue and draining lymph node repertoires in human breast cancer.

The lymph node samples were taken from the axillary draining lymph nodes of breast cancer patients. The sequencer was an Illumina HiSeq 2000. Multiplex PCR amplification was used to build the TCR beta chain libraries. High-throughput sequencing was used to analyze the amplified TCR beta chain products. The public reads were reanalyzed by TCRdb: fastp trimming at Q25, MiXCR alignment, in-frame beta chains only. Every entry covers one CDR3 protein and lists the most common genes and DNA from its rows. In all, the sample holds 65,000 to 80,000 distinct CDR3 sequences, and around 20% of those were seen once. 2% to 2.5% of the sample lies in the top ten. The CDR3 goes from the cysteine to the phenylalanine over 15 residues. Only the CDR3 region is kept as DNA, spanning 45 bases read in frame from base 1. The germline V and J ends show losses of 0 bases and 7 bases respectively, and no gene match explains 7 bases of the junction. As encoded in the germline V gene (reference sequence), CDR1 is DFQATT while CDR2 is SNEGSKA.

This clonotype is judged medium-sized (0.01 to 0.1%). No antigen is known for it. No much larger clone is present one base from it, and per-base qualities are unavailable. What the study reported, not specific to this receptor: The conclusion that tumor T cells originate in lymph nodes was presented as consistent with a hypothesis rather than as directly demonstrated. Tumor and nontumor tissue repertoires were significantly more similar in luminal-like than in basal-like breast cancer. The data were judged consistent with most tumor T cells deriving from the lymph node and then expanding within tumor tissue. Tumor T-cell repertoires showed less diversity than lymph node repertoires and more diversity than nontumor tissue repertoires, and tumor T-cell repertoires showed preferential V and J gene usage.

Specimen: axillary lymph node tissue. The chain was built from TRBV20-1 and TRBJ2-7, and 12 bases in between align with TRBD2. The receptor was isolated from a female donor with breast cancer. Some clones in this sample may be carry-over from other donors' samples. The DNA reads TGCAGTGCTAGAGATCGACTAGCGGGAGTTGGGGAGCAGTACTTC. Its translation is CSARDRLAGVGEQYF.